This T cell receptor (beta chain) emerged from a study of persistence of HIV-infected CD4 T cells (dated by TCRdb to 2019 to 2021). Looking at the study overall: Suppressive ART had been received by participants for a median of around eight years. Apart from a couple of participants who underwent leukapheresis at a single time point, peripheral blood samples of up to about 180 mL were collected from participants at multiple time points. The study isolated CMV- and HIV-1 Gag-responding CD4+ T cells from ART-treated individuals to examine antigen-driven clonal expansion of HIV-1-infected cells. The clonality of all cells in each sorted population was measured by TCRbeta sequencing, and the clonality of infected cells was measured by proviral sequencing. The TCR cluster analysis across participants included under ten participants for CMV and 6 or 7 participants for Gag.

The immunoSEQ hsTCRB assay version 4, run in survey mode, was used to sequence TCRbeta repertoires from genomic DNA. For TCRbeta sequencing, genomic DNA was diluted to approximately 9.6 ng/uL, and up to 1 ug was used per sample. The study's own analysis went as follows. TCRbeta data analysis was done in ImmunoSeq Analyzer 3.0, and diversity was calculated on productive nucleotide rearrangements. Lower-bound TCR diversity was estimated with the improved Chao index, and clonality with the Gini coefficient using the Immunarch R package. Different nucleotide rearrangements encoding the same CDR3beta amino acid sequence were counted as distinct clonotypes. TCRbeta sequences significantly enriched in antigen-responding cells relative to anti-CD3/anti-CD28-activated cells were identified by differential abundance analysis. GLIPH2 clustered TCRs by predicted peptide-MHC specificity, both within individual participants and across merged participant data sets. TCRdb holds this immuneACCESS table with in-frame rearrangements only. Some clones are missing; in checked studies, unresolved V genes explain under half, and the rest has no known cause. D and trimming come from the DNA, and the V and J calls and clone size come from that table. Counted in this sample were some 9,200 clones; less than 85% of them appeared once. Clones ranked in the top ten supply 2% to 2.5% of the sample.

As encoded in the germline V gene, CDR1 is MNHNS while CDR2 is SASEGT. Compared with germline, V lacks 3 bases and J lacks 5 bases; bases without a gene match: 6. Including the terminal cysteine and phenylalanine, the CDR3 comprises 15 residues. Just CDR3 DNA is preserved here, 45 bases in frame from base 1. Reading the label with the study, this specimen's treatment or condition is: suppressive antiretroviral therapy. A pool of overlapping 15-mer peptides from HIV-1 Gag, at around 1 ug per peptide per mL, was used to stimulate the cells. CD4+ T cells that responded were sorted based on upregulation of both CD40 ligand and CD69. Participants were HIV-1-infected adults who started suppressive ART during chronic infection. Plasma HIV-1 RNA had been undetectable (below 50 copies/mL) in participants for at least 4 years. To be included, participants needed a CD4+ T cell count above 400 cells/uL and a positive CMV serology. Before stimulation, PBMCs were isolated using density centrifugation and depleted of CD8+ T cells. CD8-depleted PBMCs were stimulated for more than 15 hours with anti-CD28/CD49d costimulation, CD40-blocking antibody and enfuvirtide to prevent new infections. Cells were sorted on a Beckman Coulter MoFlo Legacy or XDP sorter, with propidium iodide excluding dead cells. The QIAamp DNA Mini Kit was used for genomic DNA extraction from samples above one million cells, and the Quick-DNA Microprep Kit was used otherwise.

As concerns this clone: Its antigen target is currently unknown. Base qualities are not recorded, but no much larger clone differs from it by a single base.

The paper as a whole reports these results and caveats: Only a small number of individuals took part in the study, and the range of antigens tested was limited. Bulk TCR analyses could not be restricted to the rare CMV-responding cells that actually carried HIV-1 proviruses. Enrichment of degenerate expanded CDR3beta sequences was found in antigen-responding cells, suggesting convergent selection of CD4+ responses to CMV and Gag. TCRbeta richness in CMV- and Gag-responding cells was significantly lower than in anti-CD3/anti-CD28-responding cells; CMV-responding cells had higher oligoclonality than CD3/CD28-stimulated and Gag-responding cells. TCR oligoclonality correlated with proviral oligoclonality within the same sorted populations.

The sample in question was CD4+ T cells sorted from PBMCs after 18-hour stimulation, obtained from a patient who received antiretroviral therapy. The sample's cell subset or site label, decoded: CD40L+CD69+ CD4 T cells responding to HIV-1 Gag peptides. The sequence was collected from an adult woman with HIV who was CMV-seropositive. The chain is assembled from TRBV6-1 and TRBJ2-2, with TRBD1 matching 7 junction bases. The CDR3 is CASSDRGSITGELFF. The DNA is TGTGCCAGCAGTGACAGGGGGTCGATTACCGGGGAGCTGTTTTTT.